This TCR beta chain was identified during a study of blood T cell repertoires in COVID-19. Study-level information: The study drew acute and convalescent COVID-19 samples from the United States, Italy and Spain.

The germline V gene encodes CDR1 SGHVS and CDR2 FQNEAQ. J gave up 2 bases and V 6 bases, and 6 bases lay outside the gene matches. This CDR3 comprises 16 residues. Per the original data handling: Estimated nucleated cell counts came from reference gene primer amplification. The assay was immunoSEQ multiplex PCR, and TCRdb's table has in-frame clones only and misses some. V and J calls and clone size are as listed in that table; D and trimming were resolved from the DNA. The table shows 450,000 or so clones, with approximately 92% occurring only once. Enrollment of patients from Seattle took place during active infection, with longitudinal follow-up.

V gene TRBV7-8 combines with J gene TRBJ2-3; TRBD2 agrees at 12 bases. Sequenced material: peripheral blood. The receptor comes from a man aged 18 to 35 with COVID-19, enrolled during active disease. CDR3 bases: TGTGCCAGCAGGTCACTAGCGGGGGGATTCACAGATACGCAGTATTTT. Translating it yields CASRSLAGGFTDTQYF.